The 20 T cell receptor beta chains listed next were all sequenced from one sample in a study of CD8 T cells in Susac syndrome. Reverse transcription of roughly 0.45 to 1 ug RNA used random hexamers. MiXCR was run by TCRdb on the immunoSEQ multiplex PCR reads, yielding one entry per CDR3 protein. This sample yields about 66,000 distinct CDR3 sequences, of which 85% to 95% are seen a single time; about 0.6% belongs to the top ten. Sequences were obtained from CD8+ T cells from PBMCs. The receptor set was obtained from a human donor with multiple sclerosis.

CDR3 sequence (DNA): TGCGCCAGCAGCGCGGTGGGACAGCTGAACACTGAAGCTTTCTTT. Translation: CASSAVGQLNTEAFF. The V gene is TRBV5-1, the J gene TRBJ1-1, with 7 nucleotides matching TRBD1. Germline V CDR1 and CDR2: SGHRS, YFSETQ. V shed 4 bases and J 0 bases; nucleotides not matched to a gene: 6. The CDR3 contains 15 residues.

The J gene is TRBJ2-1, the V gene TRBV28, with D unresolved. The germline gives CDR1 MDHEN, CDR2 SYDVKM. Trimming cost V 6 bases and J 0 bases, with 12 bases left between them. CDR3 length equals 15 residues. The CDR3 here is CASRRDTSSYNEQFF. The CDR3 DNA reads as TGTGCCAGCAGACGTGATACCAGCTCCTACAATGAGCAGTTCTTC.

The CDR3: CASSQAWGDGQPQHF. CDR3 coding DNA: TGCGCCAGCAGCCAAGCCTGGGGGGATGGTCAGCCCCAGCATTTT. The chain couples TRBV4-1 to TRBJ1-5, with a weak D call TRBD1 (5 bases). Deletions cut 1 base from V and 6 bases from J, with 13 bases between. Germline CDR1 and CDR2: MGHRA and YSYEKL. The CDR3 is 15 residues long.

The chain couples TRBV4-3 to TRBJ1-2, with 12 bases lining up with TRBD1. CDR1 LGHNA and CDR2 YSLEER come from the germline V gene. Germline trimming cut 5 bases from V and 8 bases from J; bases unmatched to any gene: 9. The CDR3 runs to 15 residues. The DNA of the CDR3 is TGCGCCAGCAGCGCCTACGACGGGACAGGGGGCGGCTACACCTTC. It codes for CASSAYDGTGGGYTF.

V is TRBV29-1 and J is TRBJ1-3; tentative D call: TRBD1 (6 bases). CDR3 length: 12 amino acids. Germline loops: CDR1 SQVTM, CDR2 ANQGSEA. The V end lost 6 bases, the J end lost 1 base, and 7 bases lay between the germline ends. This CDR3 reads CSVQGSGNTIYF. CDR3 DNA: TGCAGCGTCCAGGGGTCTGGAAACACCATATATTTT.

In DNA, the CDR3 is TGCAGCGTTGGCGGAACAGGGCTTCACAGAAATGGCTACACCTTC. This translates into CSVGGTGLHRNGYTF. The chain is built from TRBV29-1 and TRBJ1-2; a weak D match, TRBD1 (6 bases). Trimming removed 4 bases at V and 6 bases at J, with 21 bases between. There are 15 residues in the CDR3. Germline V gene lookup returns CDR1 SQVTM and CDR2 ANQGSEA.

CDR3 loop: CASSGVTTETQYF. The CDR3 region has the DNA TGTGCCAGCAGTGGGGTTACGACAGAGACCCAGTACTTC. The rearrangement uses TRBV25-1 and TRBJ2-5, with D hard to call. Per germline, CDR1 MGHDK and CDR2 SYGVNS. V was cut by 4 bases and J by 4 bases, with 10 bases left in between. This CDR3 region has 13 residues.

The rearrangement links TRBV27 to TRBJ2-1; 11 nucleotides agree with TRBD2. Germline CDR1 and CDR2: MNHEY and SMNVEV (reference sequence). This CDR3 has 14 amino acids. With 6 bases clipped from V and 4 bases from J, the junction kept 2 bases outside the gene matches. CDR3 nucleotide sequence: TGTGCCAGCAGGGGACTAGCGGATTACAATGAGCAGTTCTTC. It translates to CASRGLADYNEQFF.

The chain carries TRBV27 and TRBJ2-7, with a weak D call TRBD2 (5 bases). Trimming left V 6 bases short and J 4 bases short, with 19 bases between. The CDR3 runs to 15 residues. The germline CDR1 and CDR2 sequences are MNHEY and SMNVEV (reference sequence). CDR3 bases: TGTGCCAGCAGACCCACCCCCGGGATATTTTACGAGCAGTACTTC. Translation: CASRPTPGIFYEQYF.

The gene calls are TRBV20-1 and TRBJ2-3; no reliable D call. The germline V and J ends were trimmed by 0 bases and 4 bases, with 11 bases remaining between them. The CDR3 loop spans 14 amino acids. Germline V gene lookup returns CDR1 DFQATT and CDR2 SNEGSKA (reference sequence). The CDR3, as DNA: TGCAGTGCTAGAGATTCCCATCACCCAGATACGCAGTATTTT. It encodes CSARDSHHPDTQYF.

The rearrangement uses TRBV5-1 and TRBJ2-1, with TRBD2 matching over 8 bases. The CDR3 has 14 residues. Germline values: CDR1 SGHRS, CDR2 YFSETQ. Trimming at V came to 9 bases and at J to 3 bases, leaving 8 bases not matched to a gene. CDR3 in amino acids: CATSGGGHYNEQFF. The CDR3 region has the DNA TGCGCCACCTCCGGGGGGGGGCACTACAATGAGCAGTTCTTC. The variable domain in full, completed from reference TRBV5-1 and TRBJ2-1, reads KAGVTQTPRYLIKTRGQQVTLSCSPISGHRSVSWYQQTPGQGLQFLFEYFSETQRNKGNFPGRFSGRQFSNSRSEMNVSTLELGDSALYLCATSGGGHYNEQFFGPGTRLTVL.

The V and J genes are TRBV12-3 or TRBV12-4 and TRBJ2-1; weak D call: TRBD2 (6 bases). The CDR3 sequence is 15 residues long. The ends were cut back, 5 bases at V and 8 bases at J, with 19 bases in the middle. The CDR3 DNA is TGTGCCAGCAGTCAGGGACTGGACCCCGGGGATGAGCAGTTCTTC. The encoded protein is CASSQGLDPGDEQFF.

The rearrangement joins TRBV27 to TRBJ2-2; D is unresolved. Per germline, CDR1 MNHEY and CDR2 SMNVEV (reference sequence). The CDR3 is 15 amino acids. V was pared by 2 bases and J by 6 bases, with 13 bases between. This CDR3 reads CASSLNHLSPGELFF. Written as DNA, the CDR3 is TGTGCCAGCAGTTTAAACCACCTTAGCCCCGGGGAGCTGTTTTTT.

The chain carries TRBV19 and TRBJ2-2; D ambiguous. CDR3 length: 12 amino acids. Germline CDR1 LNHDA, CDR2 SQIVND (reference sequence). Deletions cut 5 bases from V and 8 bases from J, with 9 bases between. The CDR3 region has the DNA TGTGCCAGTAGTGCTTGGGGTGGGGAGCTGTTTTTT. It specifies CASSAWGGELFF.

The chain employs TRBV5-6 and TRBJ1-2; TRBD1 aligns across 7 bases. V gave up 4 bases and J gave up 4 bases; unmatched junction bases: 4. The CDR3 spans 13 residues. Looked up from germline, CDR1 is SGHDT and CDR2 is YYEEEE. CDR3 coding DNA: TGTGCCAGCAGCGATCAGGGGGGCTATGGCTACACCTTC. Translating gives CASSDQGGYGYTF.

The chain combines TRBV15 with TRBJ2-4; TRBD2 is a possible D gene (7 bases). This CDR3 has 16 residues. Germline V CDR1 and CDR2: LNHNV, YYDKDF (reference sequence). V lost 5 bases, J lost 0 bases, and 14 bases lay in between. The CDR3 DNA sequence: TGTGCCACCAGCCCCCGAGGGGGGGTAGCCAAAAACATTCAGTACTTC. This sequence encodes CATSPRGGVAKNIQYF.

The J gene is TRBJ1-2, the V gene TRBV6-5; 8 bases map to TRBD1. CDR3 length: 17 residues. Germline-derived CDR1 and CDR2 are MNHEY and SVGAGI. The V gene end was trimmed by 0 bases and the J gene end by 4 bases; junction bases not matched to a gene: 10. The CDR3 spells CASSYSTGAPSSYGYTF. CDR3 bases: TGTGCCAGCAGTTACTCGACAGGGGCCCCCTCTAGCTATGGCTACACCTTC.

The genes are TRBV6-5 and TRBJ2-7; TRBD1 matches 9 bases. Germline CDR1 and CDR2: MNHEY and SVGAGI. V lost 5 bases, J lost 2 bases, and 4 bases stayed unmatched. This CDR3 is built from 14 residues. CDR3 protein: CASSTGTGPYEQYF. CDR3 DNA sequence: TGTGCCAGCAGTACCGGGACAGGGCCCTACGAGCAGTACTTC.

This rearrangement joins TRBV20-1 to TRBJ1-4, with a possible D match to TRBD1 (5 bases). V dropped 2 bases and J dropped 5 bases, with 6 bases sitting between them. This CDR3 has 12 amino acids. Germline CDR1 and CDR2: DFQATT and SNEGSKA (reference sequence). The CDR3 sequence: CSARWGNEKLFF. CDR3 nucleotide sequence: TGCAGTGCTAGATGGGGGAATGAAAAACTGTTTTTT.

The chain carries TRBV30 and TRBJ1-5; TRBD1 matches at 10 bases. J lost 6 bases, V lost 1 base, and 3 bases had no gene match. The CDR3 is made up of 14 amino acids. Germline CDR1 reads GTSNPN; CDR2 reads SVGIG (reference sequence). The CDR3 DNA sequence: TGTGCCTGGAGTGCGGGACAGGGGTCTCAGCCCCAGCATTTT. This codes for CAWSAGQGSQPQHF.